A selection of T cell receptor beta chains follows, all from one sample in a study of blood T cell repertoires in COVID-19. Using immunoSEQ multiplex PCR, the repertoire was profiled, and TCRdb retains in-frame clones only, with some absent. The repertoire consists of about 54,000 clones, with 90% occurring once and the leading ten covering 8% to 9%. Sample: peripheral blood. Receptors were obtained from a woman aged 40 to 49 with active COVID-19. The CDR3 runs from the conserved cysteine through the conserved F or W. The order of the fields is J gene, CDR3 length, clone size, V gene, D gene, CDR3 DNA, CDR3 protein. D genes are given only for firm matches. Where a row states a size, it is once, few, many or the class of an expanded clone; other rows omit it.

>TRBJ2-6|14|NA|TRBV11-2|TRBD2
TGTGCCAGCAGCTTATGGGGGGGTGCCAACGTCCTGACTTTC
CASSLWGGANVLTF
>TRBJ1-4|15|NA|TRBV2|NA
TGTGCCAGCAGGACTGGCGGGGGGGCTAATGAAAAACTGTTTTTT
CASRTGGGANEKLFF
>TRBJ1-6|15|few|TRBV4-3|NA
TGCGCCAGCAGCCAAGGGCAGGGGTGGGGGTCACCCCTCCACTTT
CASSQGQGWGSPLHF
>TRBJ1-3|15|NA|TRBV10-3|NA
TGTGCCATCAGCGAGGGTACCCAGGGAGGAAACACCATATATTTT
CAISEGTQGGNTIYF
>TRBJ1-6|13|NA|TRBV12-3/TRBV12-4|NA
TGTGCCAGCAGTGTGGGGGGTAATTCACCCCTCCACTTT
CASSVGGNSPLHF
>TRBJ2-7|14|NA|TRBV6-5|NA
TGTGCCAGCACCATAGCCTTGGACAGCTACGAGCAGTACTTC
CASTIALDSYEQYF
>TRBJ1-2|15|NA|TRBV5-4|TRBD1
TGTGCCAGCAGCTGGGAGGGACAGGGGGGCTATGGCTACACCTTC
CASSWEGQGGYGYTF
>TRBJ2-7|14|NA|TRBV18|TRBD2
TGTGCCAGCTCGCCCAACGGGGGGGACTACGAGCAGTACTTC
CASSPNGGDYEQYF
>TRBJ2-3|17|NA|TRBV2|TRBD2
TGTGCCAGCAGGGACGCCTCGGGACTAGCTAGCACAGATACGCAGTATTTT
CASRDASGLASTDTQYF
>TRBJ2-3|16|NA|TRBV19|TRBD2
TGTGCCAGTAGTACGGGACTAGCGGGGGGTACAGATACGCAGTATTTT
CASSTGLAGGTDTQYF
>TRBJ1-2|13|NA|TRBV6-1|TRBD1
TGTGCCAGCAGGGACAGGGTCGGGGATGGCTACACCTTC
CASRDRVGDGYTF
>TRBJ1-2|13|NA|TRBV29-1|NA
TGCAGCGTTGAAAGTTCCGAGAACTATGGCTACACCTTC
CSVESSENYGYTF
>TRBJ1-6|13|NA|TRBV19|TRBD1
TGTGCCAGTCAGGGGGTGCCTAATTCACCCCTCCACTTT
CASQGVPNSPLHF
>TRBJ1-2|14|NA|TRBV11-2|NA
TGTGCCAGCAGCTTAGGACAGGAGATCTGGGGCTACACCTTC
CASSLGQEIWGYTF
>TRBJ1-1|11|NA|TRBV10-3|NA
TGTGCCATCAGCTCCGGGACAGAAGCTTTCTTT
CAISSGTEAFF
>TRBJ2-3|13|NA|TRBV6-4|NA
TGTGCCAGCAGCCCCTTTCCTAGGGATACGCAGTATTTT
CASSPFPRDTQYF
>TRBJ2-3|15|NA|TRBV7-3|TRBD2
TGTGCCAGCAGCTTAACCGGGGGGGAGCGAGCTACGCAGTATTTT
CASSLTGGERATQYF
>TRBJ1-5|17|NA|TRBV19|TRBD1
TGTGCCAGTAGTGATGGACAGGGGGTTTATAGCAATCAGCCCCAGCATTTT
CASSDGQGVYSNQPQHF
>TRBJ1-1|13|NA|TRBV18|NA
TGTGCCAGCTCACCACCGCTCAGGGTGGAAGCTTTCTTT
CASSPPLRVEAFF
>TRBJ1-2|14|NA|TRBV2|NA
TGTGCCAGCACCAGGGAAGTAACTAACTATGGCTACACCTTC
CASTREVTNYGYTF
>TRBJ2-5|14|NA|TRBV7-3|NA
TGTGCCAGCAGCTTAGGGGGGTTTCGGGAGACCCAGTACTTC
CASSLGGFRETQYF
>TRBJ1-3|16|NA|TRBV25-1|NA
TGTGCCAGCAGTGAGACACAGGGCTACTCTGGAAACACCATATATTTT
CASSETQGYSGNTIYF
>TRBJ1-1|13|NA|TRBV7-3|NA
TGTGCCAGCAGCTTACAGGAGAACACTGAAGCTTTCTTT
CASSLQENTEAFF